This T cell receptor beta chain is drawn from a study of cytomegalovirus exposure and HLA in healthy donors. The PCR used 60 Vbeta and 13 Jbeta primers. Libraries were prepared by immunoSEQ multiplex PCR; TCRdb keeps only in-frame clonotypes and omits some of them. The sample gives some 150,000 clones, around four fifths of which show up once; more than 1.1% is in the top ten. Study conclusions and caveats: Within an earlier analysis, most TCR beta V segments proved productive either about 90% or about 30% of the time. When presence/absence was analysed, sequencing depth was taken to be roughly uniform across donors.

Per germline, CDR1 KGHSH and CDR2 LQKENI. The CDR3 has 15 residues. V was trimmed by 4 bases and J by 1 base, leaving 13 bases between them. To note about this clone: What it binds is unknown.

Everyone who donated was a healthy bone marrow donor. Sequencing was performed on PBMCs. This receptor was taken from a woman in her thirties or forties in good health and CMV-seronegative. V is TRBV18 and J is TRBJ1-1, with D possibly being TRBD1 (6 bases). CDR3 DNA: TGTGCCAGCTCACTCTCCGGGACAAAGAACACTGAAGCTTTCTTT. Its protein product is CASSLSGTKNTEAFF.